One T cell receptor (beta chain) is described in this entry. As originally analysed: From reference gene primer amplification, estimates of nucleated cell counts were derived. Measured with immunoSEQ multiplex PCR; TCRdb has only the in-frame clones, and not every one. Clonal size and the V and J genes are those of that table, whereas D and trimming came from the DNA. The table lists a few hundred thousand clones, 80% to 90% of them singletons, with about 4% in the top ten. Membership in each cohort depended on participant-reported clinical history. CDR3 length: 13 amino acids. The germline V and J ends were trimmed by 7 bases and 1 base, with 10 bases remaining between them. Germline loops: CDR1 SGHVS, CDR2 FNYEAQ. The data are from a study of blood T cell repertoires in COVID-19. Study-level background: Acute and convalescent COVID-19 specimens originated in the United States, Italy and Spain.

The J gene is TRBJ1-1, the V gene TRBV7-6; D unclear. This TCR came from a man younger than 40 who had recovered from COVID-19. The specimen was PBMCs or T cells enriched from blood (not recorded which). This chain's CDR3 is CASKEGENTEAFF. In DNA form, the CDR3 reads TGTGCCAGCAAAGAGGGAGAGAACACTGAAGCTTTCTTT.